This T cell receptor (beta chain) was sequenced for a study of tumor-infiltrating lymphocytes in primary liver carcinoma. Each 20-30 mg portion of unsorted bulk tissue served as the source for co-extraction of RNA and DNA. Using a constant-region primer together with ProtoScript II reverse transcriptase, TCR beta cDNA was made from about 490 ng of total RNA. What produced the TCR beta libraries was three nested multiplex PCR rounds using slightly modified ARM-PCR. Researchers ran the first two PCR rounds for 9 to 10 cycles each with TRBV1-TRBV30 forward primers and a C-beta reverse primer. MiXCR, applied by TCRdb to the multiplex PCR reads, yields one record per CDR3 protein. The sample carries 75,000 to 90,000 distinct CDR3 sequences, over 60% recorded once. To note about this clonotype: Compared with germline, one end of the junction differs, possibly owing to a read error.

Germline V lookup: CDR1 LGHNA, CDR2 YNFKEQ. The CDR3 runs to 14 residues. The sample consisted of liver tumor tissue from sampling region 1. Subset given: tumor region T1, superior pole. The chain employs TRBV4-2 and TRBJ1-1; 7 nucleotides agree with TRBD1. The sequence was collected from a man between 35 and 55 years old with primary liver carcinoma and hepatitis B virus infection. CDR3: CAGSQDKGATEAFF. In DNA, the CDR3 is TGTGCCGGCAGCCAAGATAAGGGGGCGACTGAAGCTTTCTTT.